This T cell receptor (beta chain) was retrieved from a study of beta chain features in type 1 diabetes. Study-level findings and limits: Within each of all four CD4+ subsets, Type 1 diabetes patients had TCRB CDR3s that were moderately but significantly shorter. Any HLA type influence on TCRB rearrangement was left unresolved here.

CDR1 and CDR2 (germline): LGHNT, FRNRAP. V shed 6 bases and J shed 11 bases, with 5 bases lying between them. The CDR3 totals 9 residues. As to this clone: Its antigen is undetermined.

The authors reverse transcribed all of the isolated RNA, so sequencing captured expressed TCRB transcripts. Method: immunoSEQ multiplex PCR; TCRdb's copy keeps in-frame clones and lacks some. The table has around 150,000 clones, more than 60% seen once. Material for sequencing was naive CD4+ T cells from blood. This sequence was found in a man aged 25-45 years with type 1 diabetes. This rearrangement joins TRBV12-5 to TRBJ2-1, with D uncertain. The CDR3, as DNA: TGTGCTAGTGGCCAACAGCAGTTCTTC. Protein sequence: CASGQQQFF.